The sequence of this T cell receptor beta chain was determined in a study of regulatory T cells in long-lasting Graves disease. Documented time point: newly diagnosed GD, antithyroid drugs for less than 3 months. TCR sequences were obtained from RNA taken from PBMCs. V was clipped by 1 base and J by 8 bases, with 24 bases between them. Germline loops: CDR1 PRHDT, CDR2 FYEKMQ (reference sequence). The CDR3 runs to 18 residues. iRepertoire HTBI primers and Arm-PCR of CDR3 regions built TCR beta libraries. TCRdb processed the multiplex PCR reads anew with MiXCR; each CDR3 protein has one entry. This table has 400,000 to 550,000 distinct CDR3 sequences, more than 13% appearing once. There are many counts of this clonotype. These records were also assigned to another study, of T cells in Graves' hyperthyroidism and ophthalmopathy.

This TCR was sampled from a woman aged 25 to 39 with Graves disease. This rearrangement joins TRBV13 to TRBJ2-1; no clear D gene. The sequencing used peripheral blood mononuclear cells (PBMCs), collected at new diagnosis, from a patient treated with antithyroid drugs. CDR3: CASSLDVVWESAVHEQFF. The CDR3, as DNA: TGTGCCAGCAGCTTAGATGTGGTGTGGGAATCGGCGGTCCATGAGCAGTTCTTC.